One sample yielded the 32 T cell receptor beta chains listed below, sequenced in a study of blood T cells in healthy people across ages. The second PCR ran about 6 to 11 cycles with a sample-barcoded 5' primer and J-beta primers. Using its own MiXCR run on the 5' RACE reads, TCRdb lists one record per CDR3 protein. This sample yields roughly 800,000 distinct CDR3 sequences, of which roughly 25% are seen a single time; under 4% belongs to the top ten. These data also featured in a second study, about T cells of mothers and their children.

The source material was blood. The source is a boy under 18 in good health.

The CDR3 DNA follows: TGTGCCAGCAGTCTACCCACCGGGACAGTACAAGAGACCCAGTACTTC. Translated: CASSLPTGTVQETQYF. This chain connects TRBV28 to TRBJ2-5; 7 bases fit TRBD1. V shed 5 bases, J shed 2 bases, and the junction held 11 bases outside the gene matches. CDR3 length: 16 amino acids. The germline V gene has CDR1 MDHEN and CDR2 SYDVKM.

The sample holds a few counts of this clonotype. The chain joins TRBV9 to TRBJ2-1, with 10 bases matching TRBD2. The closer fit of TRBJ2-7 to the DNA end suggests the J call may be wrong. The germline V gene encodes CDR1 SGDLS and CDR2 YYNGEE. This CDR3 has 16 residues. This CDR3 reads CASSVERLAGGYEQYF. DNA of the CDR3: TGTGCCAGCAGCGTAGAAAGGTTAGCGGGGGGCTACGAGCAGTACTTC.

For the CDR3, the DNA is TGTGCCAGCAGTTTTATCCCAGTAGAACTGTTTTTT. Residues: CASSFIPVELFF. The J gene is TRBJ1-4, the V gene TRBV12-3 or TRBV12-4; D is uncertain. This CDR3 has 12 amino acids. The V end lost 3 bases, the J end lost 12 bases, and 11 bases lay between the germline ends.

A few counts support this clonotype. V usage is TRBV20-1 and J usage is TRBJ1-1; D gene ambiguous. This CDR3 region has 11 residues. V gave up 6 bases and J gave up 7 bases, with 12 bases separating them. CDR1 and CDR2 from the germline V gene are DFQATT and SNEGSKA (reference sequence). The CDR3 region is CSAEERFEAFF. In DNA, the CDR3 is TGCAGTGCCGAGGAACGGTTTGAAGCTTTCTTT.

The chain recombines TRBV5-6 with TRBJ2-5; 7 bases line up with TRBD2. The CDR3 is 14 amino acids. Looked up from germline, CDR1 is SGHDT and CDR2 is YYEEEE. V was clipped by 0 bases and J by 11 bases; unmatched bases: 10. The CDR3 region is CASSLEGLAVKQYF. In DNA, the CDR3 is TGTGCCAGCAGCTTGGAGGGCCTAGCGGTGAAGCAGTACTTC.

This clonotype was seen once. The chain has TRBV7-2 and TRBJ2-1, with a possible D match to TRBD2 (5 bases). The CDR3 has 15 amino acids. Germline CDR1 and CDR2: SGHTA and FQGNSA. Trimming took 1 base from V and 7 from J, leaving 14 bases between them. CDR3 nucleotides: TGTGCCAGCAGCTTAGGAGCGGAAATTATAAATGAGCAGTTCTTC. This translates into CASSLGAEIINEQFF.

This chain joins TRBV15 and TRBJ1-4, with TRBD1 as a possible D gene (5 bases). The CDR3 runs 16 residues. Per the germline V gene, CDR1 is LNHNV and CDR2 is YYDKDF (reference sequence). V lost 3 bases, J lost 4 bases, and 15 bases lay in between. The CDR3 here is CATSSQRGMGNEKLFF. CDR3 DNA sequence: TGTGCCACCAGCAGTCAACGGGGGATGGGTAATGAAAAACTGTTTTTT. Looking up the rest from reference TRBV15 and TRBJ1-4 gives the full variable domain: DAMVIQNPRYQVTQFGKPVTLSCSQTLNHNVMYWYQQKSSQAPKLLFHYYDKDFNNEADTPDNFQSRRPNTSFCFLDIRSPGLGDTAMYLCATSSQRGMGNEKLFFGSGTQLSVL.

The chain links TRBV5-4 to TRBJ1-2; D remains unclear. The CDR3 covers 13 residues. Per the germline V gene, CDR1 is SGHNT and CDR2 is YYREEE (reference sequence). Trimming removed 0 bases from V and 1 base from J, with 4 bases in between. The CDR3: CASSLASNYGYTF. As DNA, the CDR3 is TGTGCCAGCAGCTTGGCAAGTAACTATGGCTACACCTTC. Full variable domain (outside the CDR3, taken from reference TRBV5-4 and TRBJ1-2): ETGVTQSPTHLIKTRGQQVTLRCSSQSGHNTVSWYQQALGQGPQFIFQYYREEENGRGNFPPRFSGLQFPNYSSELNVNALELDDSALYLCASSLASNYGYTFGSGTRLTVV.

This rearrangement joins TRBV11-2 to TRBJ2-7, with 7 bases that match TRBD1. Trimming took 1 base from V and 2 from J; bases not matched to a gene: 5. The CDR3 has 15 amino acids. The germline CDR1 and CDR2 sequences are SGHAT and FQNNGV. CDR3 in amino acids: CASSLVWDRPYEQYF. Here the CDR3 DNA reads TGTGCCAGCAGCTTAGTGTGGGACAGACCCTACGAGCAGTACTTC.

This clonotype appeared a few times. The junction and the germline gene differ at one end; a read error may be behind it. The chain carries TRBV10-3 and TRBJ2-5; possible D gene TRBD1, 6 bases. The J call may be incorrect, as the DNA end agrees better with TRBJ2-1. CDR1 is ENHRY and CDR2 is SYGVKD in the germline V gene. The length of the CDR3 is 14 residues. This CDR3 reads CAMSEGDNVNEQFF. The CDR3, as DNA: TGTGCCATGAGTGAGGGGGATAACGTGAATGAGCAGTTCTTC.

This clonotype was picked up a small number of times. The chain combines TRBV5-5 with TRBJ1-1; weak D call: TRBD1 (5 bases). CDR3 size: 18 residues. V lost 0 bases and J 1 base, leaving 19 bases between the germline ends. Germline V gives CDR1 SGHKS, CDR2 YYEKEE (reference sequence). In DNA, the CDR3 is TGTGCCAGCAGCTTGGTAGGGACTCCCTCCTCGTGGAACACTGAAGCTTTCTTT. Its protein is CASSLVGTPSSWNTEAFF. The full variable domain, rest sourced from reference TRBV5-5 and TRBJ1-1, is DAGVTQSPTHLIKTRGQQVTLRCSPISGHKSVSWYQQVLGQGPQFIFQYYEKEERGRGNFPDRFSARQFPNYSSELNVNALLLGDSALYLCASSLVGTPSSWNTEAFFGQGTRLTVV.

V usage is TRBV6-2 or TRBV6-3 and J usage is TRBJ1-2, with D perhaps TRBD1 (6 bases). CDR1 and CDR2 (germline): MNHEY, SVGEGT. The CDR3 is 14 residues long. Between the trimmed V and J ends, which lost 0 bases and 4 bases, there was a span of 9 bases. For the CDR3, the DNA is TGTGCCAGCAGTTACTCGACAGGATTCTATGGCTACACCTTC. This translates into CASSYSTGFYGYTF.

This chain links TRBV4-3 with TRBJ2-1, with TRBD2 matching over 11 bases. This CDR3 region has 17 residues. Germline loops: CDR1 LGHNA, CDR2 YSLEER. J lost 1 base, V lost 0 bases, and 2 bases had no gene match. The CDR3, as DNA: TGCGCCAGCAGCCAAGAACTAGCGGGAGTTTCCTACAATGAGCAGTTCTTC. It is translated as CASSQELAGVSYNEQFF.

This clonotype was seen a handful of times. Since no conserved phenylalanine or tryptophan closes the CDR3, a read error is the likely cause. The DNA is left out, because the CDR3 cannot be placed on it with certainty; the CDR3 is given as TCRdb lists it. The rearrangement uses TRBV10-3 and TRBJ2-7; TRBD1, the table's D call, was not compared with the DNA. Per the germline V gene, CDR1 is ENHRY and CDR2 is SYGVKD. The CDR3 comprises 13 residues, both ends counted. CDR3 in amino acids: CAISEEREPGILI.

To note about this clonotype: At one end the junction does not follow the germline gene, possibly because of a read error. The gene calls are TRBV12-3 or TRBV12-4 and TRBJ2-5; possible D gene TRBD1, 5 bases. This CDR3 contains 12 residues. This CDR3 reads CASSDSFGAPSF. The CDR3 DNA reads TGTGCCAGCAGCGACAGTTTTGGGGCCCCTAGCTTC.

The V call is TRBV4-3, the J call TRBJ1-2; 7 nucleotides agree with TRBD1. The CDR3 loop spans 14 amino acids. The V gene's germline CDR1 is LGHNA and CDR2 YSLEER. The junction had 6 bases not matched to a gene; V was cut back by 4 bases and J by 4 bases. CDR3 sequence (DNA): TGCGCCAGCAGCCCGGACAGGAGCCCCTATGGCTACACCTTC. Translation gives CASSPDRSPYGYTF.

The J gene is TRBJ1-5, the V gene TRBV28, with D possibly being TRBD1 (6 bases). Germline assignment: CDR1 MDHEN and CDR2 SYDVKM. This CDR3 spans 15 amino acids. Trimming stripped 2 bases from V and 3 bases from J, with 11 bases between. Here the CDR3 reads CASSLNRVNNQPQHF. CDR3 sequence (DNA): TGTGCCAGCAGTTTAAACAGGGTAAACAATCAGCCCCAGCATTTT.

The rearrangement uses TRBV5-5 and TRBJ2-5; 9 bases map to TRBD1. The DNA end is a closer match to TRBJ2-7, so the J assignment may be wrong. This CDR3 region has 15 residues. Germline assignment: CDR1 SGHKS and CDR2 YYEKEE (reference sequence). CDR3 sequence (DNA): TGTGCCAGCACCCACTCCGGGACAGGGATCTACGAGCAGTACTTC. Amino acid sequence: CASTHSGTGIYEQYF.

The chain links TRBV20-1 to TRBJ1-5; 9 positions match TRBD1. The junction had 6 bases not matched to a gene; V was cut back by 5 bases and J by 7 bases. The CDR3 is 13 amino acids. Germline V gene data show CDR1 as DFQATT and CDR2 as SNEGSKA (reference sequence). The CDR3 spells CSAAGQGYQPQHF. CDR3 coding DNA: TGCAGTGCTGCGGGACAGGGCTACCAGCCCCAGCATTTT.

Worth noting for this clonotype: This may arise from a read error, as a much more abundant clone is one base away. The chain combines TRBV6-6 with TRBJ2-5; D call uncertain. Germline V gene data show CDR1 as MNHNY and CDR2 as SVGAGI (reference sequence). The V end was cut by 1 base, the J end by 5 bases, with 2 bases between. CDR3 length equals 11 residues. The CDR3 DNA reads TGTGCCAGCAGTTACTGGGAGACCCAGTACTTC. Protein: CASSYWETQYF.

This clonotype was observed a single time. The V call is TRBV7-2, the J call TRBJ2-5, with TRBD2 identical over 13 bases. The germline V gene has CDR1 SGHTA and CDR2 FQGNSA. CDR3 length equals 15 residues. Trimming removed 4 bases from V and 10 bases from J; junction bases left unmatched: 9. The CDR3 is CASSSRTSGGLFQYF. CDR3 nucleotide sequence: TGTGCCAGCAGCTCGAGGACTAGCGGGGGTCTGTTCCAGTACTTC.

In this sample, this clonotype turned up many times. V gene TRBV7-9 combines with J gene TRBJ2-4; no firm D call. Germline CDR1 is SEHNR and CDR2 is FQNEAQ (reference sequence). The CDR3 covers 14 residues. The V gene lost 6 bases and the J gene lost 9 bases, with 18 bases spanning the gap. CDR3 amino acids: CASRPTISGSIQYF. CDR3 nucleotide sequence: TGTGCCAGCAGGCCCACGATCTCTGGTAGCATTCAGTACTTC.

J is TRBJ2-3 and V is TRBV7-2; possibly TRBD1 or TRBD2 for D (5 bases each). The germline V gene encodes CDR1 SGHTA and CDR2 FQGNSA. Trimming left V 8 bases short and J 0 bases short, with 12 bases between. The length of the CDR3 is 14 residues. The CDR3 DNA is TGTGCCAGCGTGAGGGGTCTAAGCACAGATACGCAGTATTTT. It codes for CASVRGLSTDTQYF.

This clonotype was observed a handful of times. The J gene is TRBJ1-1, the V gene TRBV3-1; 7 bases map to TRBD1. The CDR3 consists of 17 residues. Germline V gene lookup returns CDR1 LGHDT and CDR2 YNNKEL (reference sequence). Germline trimming cut 0 bases from V and 5 bases from J; bases unmatched to any gene: 12. CDR3 amino acids: CASSQDTTGLIRTEAFF. In DNA form, the CDR3 reads TGTGCCAGCAGCCAAGATACGACAGGGTTAATCAGGACTGAAGCTTTCTTT.

The CDR3 sequence is CSARDPYGNQPQHF. In DNA, the CDR3 is TGCAGTGCTAGAGATCCTTACGGGAATCAGCCCCAGCATTTT. The gene calls are TRBV20-1 and TRBJ1-5, with unresolved D. The V end was cut by 0 bases, the J end by 4 bases, with 10 bases between. Germline CDR1 DFQATT, CDR2 SNEGSKA (reference sequence). The CDR3 has 14 amino acids.

This clonotype was observed a few times. The J gene is TRBJ2-3, the V gene TRBV15; possibly TRBD2 for D (6 bases). The V and J ends lost 4 bases and 1 base respectively, with 12 bases between them. The V gene's germline CDR1 is LNHNV and CDR2 YYDKDF (reference sequence). The CDR3 is 15 amino acids. The CDR3 nucleotides are TGTGCCACCAGCACCGTGCGGGGAGGCACAGATACGCAGTATTTT. The encoded protein is CATSTVRGGTDTQYF.

This chain links TRBV5-1 with TRBJ2-5; the match to TRBD2 covers 11 bases. Looked up from germline, CDR1 is SGHRS and CDR2 is YFSETQ. V lost 4 bases to trimming and J lost 0 bases; unmatched junction nucleotides: 5. The CDR3 totals 16 residues. The CDR3 DNA follows: TGCGCCAGCAGCACCGGACTAGCGGGTGACCAAGAGACCCAGTACTTC. As protein: CASSTGLAGDQETQYF.

This clonotype was observed a few times. This chain connects TRBV3-1 to TRBJ2-5; D is unclear. This CDR3 has 15 amino acids. Germline V gene lookup returns CDR1 LGHDT and CDR2 YNNKEL (reference sequence). Trimming removed 4 bases at V and 4 bases at J, with 16 bases between. The CDR3 loop is CASSRLIGELETQYF. The DNA for the CDR3 is TGTGCCAGCAGCCGCCTGATCGGAGAACTAGAGACCCAGTACTTC.

V gene TRBV14 combines with J gene TRBJ2-6; D call uncertain. In germline, CDR1 is SGHDN, CDR2 FVKESK. Trimming stripped 3 bases from V and 0 bases from J, with 6 bases between. This CDR3 is built from 15 residues. CDR3 sequence reads: CASSQQDSGANVLTF. For the CDR3, the DNA is TGTGCCAGCAGCCAGCAGGACTCTGGGGCCAACGTCCTGACTTTC.

This chain links TRBV14 with TRBJ2-7; 8 bases are a match to TRBD2. The CDR3 has 15 amino acids. Per the germline V gene, CDR1 is SGHDN and CDR2 is FVKESK. The junction had 6 bases not matched to a gene; V was cut back by 1 base and J by 4 bases. This CDR3 reads CASSQGPSGGYEQYF. The CDR3 nucleotides read TGTGCCAGCAGCCAAGGCCCGAGCGGGGGATACGAGCAGTACTTC.

V is TRBV30 and J is TRBJ1-2; D gene uncertain. Germline CDR1 and CDR2: GTSNPN and SVGIG (reference sequence). Trimming cost V 0 bases and J 3 bases, with 14 bases left between them. The CDR3 is 15 amino acids. The CDR3 sequence: CAWSVGGFQDYGYTF. The CDR3 DNA sequence: TGTGCCTGGAGTGTAGGAGGGTTTCAGGACTATGGCTACACCTTC.

CDR3 coding DNA: TGTGCCAGCGAGAGGGGTGCGGGTGAAAAACTGTTTTTT. It codes for CASERGAGEKLFF. The chain combines TRBV12-3 or TRBV12-4 with TRBJ1-4; D is possibly TRBD1 (5 bases). CDR3 length: 13 amino acids. V lost 8 bases and J lost 7, with 14 bases in between.